This T cell receptor (beta chain) originates from a study of human versus mouse CDR3 diversity and MHC coevolution. Germline values: CDR1 LNHDA, CDR2 SQIVND (reference sequence). Trimming removed 6 bases from V and 4 bases from J, with 5 bases in between. CDR3 size: 11 residues. TCRdb's table, derived via immunoSEQ multiplex PCR, lists solely in-frame clones and lacks some. The sample lists 86,000 or so clones, approximately 92% seen once, with 1.3% to 1.5% in the top ten. The origin of this receptor is a person aged 30 to 69 in good health. The sequenced material came from naive CD4+ T cells from blood. Subset indicated: CD45RO-negative CD62L-positive naive CD4 T cells. This chain uses TRBV19 with TRBJ2-3; D gene unclear. The CDR3 region is CASRGPDTQYF. The CDR3 region has the DNA TGTGCCAGTAGGGGCCCAGATACGCAGTATTTT.